This TCR beta chain was identified in a study of blood T cell repertoires in COVID-19. Looking at the study overall: COVID-19 samples, acute and convalescent, were from the United States, Italy and Spain. The cDNA or gDNA used as material had been derived from T cells, B-cell-depleted T cells, or PBMCs.

In germline, CDR1 is LNHDA, CDR2 SQIVND (reference sequence). Deletions cut 5 bases from V and 1 base from J, with 11 bases between. The CDR3 is 14 residues long. Original methodology: Using reference gene primer amplification, nucleated cell counts were estimated. Profiled with immunoSEQ multiplex PCR; TCRdb holds only in-frame clones, not every one. The V and J calls and clone size come from that table; D and trimming were worked out from the DNA. This table holds around 68,000 clones, around four fifths found once. The chain combines TRBV19 with TRBJ1-2, with a tentative D call TRBD1 (6 bases). This clonotype was sampled from a woman aged 45 to 65 with acute or convalescent COVID-19. Sequenced input: peripheral blood. The CDR3, as DNA: TGTGCCAGTAGTCCGAAGACAGGTAACTATGGCTACACCTTC. This sequence encodes CASSPKTGNYGYTF.